This T cell receptor (beta chain) was sequenced for a study of type 1 regulatory T cells. Study at large: T-allo10 is an in vitro-generated, Tr1-enriched CD4 T cell product specific for alloantigen.

T-allo10 cells from the graft donor were described as anergic, host-alloantigen-specific, and alloantigen-specific suppressors. TCRdb re-analysed the reads in MiXCR, keeping a single row per CDR3 protein. The table records about 68,000 distinct CDR3 sequences, 63% of them present only once. Concerning this clonotype itself: The antigen is undetermined.

This sequence was found in a human donor in good health. Sequencing was performed on cultured T cells, either the whole culture or a sorted T cell fraction (not recorded which). Subset reported: Tr1-enriched cell product generated in vitro against host alloantigens.

The CDR3 DNA follows: TGTGCCAGCAGCCAAGTGGGAAGGGGCTACGAGCAGTACTTC. The encoded protein is CASSQVGRGYEQYF. This chain uses TRBV4-2 with TRBJ2-7; D is perhaps TRBD1 (5 bases). The CDR3 is 14 residues long. Looked up from germline, CDR1 is LGHNA and CDR2 is YNFKEQ. Trimming stripped 1 base from V and 3 bases from J, with 10 bases between.